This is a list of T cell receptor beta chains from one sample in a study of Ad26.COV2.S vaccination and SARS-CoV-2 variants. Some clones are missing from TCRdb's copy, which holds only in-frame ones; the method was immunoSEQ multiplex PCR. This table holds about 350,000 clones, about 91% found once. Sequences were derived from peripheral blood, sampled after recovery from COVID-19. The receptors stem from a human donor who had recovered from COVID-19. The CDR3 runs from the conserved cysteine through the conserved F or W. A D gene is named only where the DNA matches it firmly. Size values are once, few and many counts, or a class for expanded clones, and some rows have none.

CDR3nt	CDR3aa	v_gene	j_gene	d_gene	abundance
TGCGCCAGCAGCCAAGAAGGCAGCAACACTGAAGCTTTCTTT	CASSQEGSNTEAFF	TRBV4-3	TRBJ1-1	NA	once
TGTGCCAGCAGACTACCGGGACATAACACTGAAGCTTTCTTT	CASRLPGHNTEAFF	TRBV6-6	TRBJ1-1	NA	NA
TGTGCCAGCAGCTTCGACAGGGATATTCAGCCCCAGCATTTT	CASSFDRDIQPQHF	TRBV5-5	TRBJ1-5	TRBD1	NA
TGTGCCAGCAGTTACCTCCTCTCGAGGGGTGGGGACACCGGGGAGCTGTTTTTT	CASSYLLSRGGDTGELFF	TRBV6-2/TRBV6-3	TRBJ2-2	NA	NA
TGTGCCACCAGCAGAGATTCCCAGGGGGGGGTATACGAGCAGTACTTC	CATSRDSQGGVYEQYF	TRBV15	TRBJ2-7	NA	NA
TGTGCCAGCAGCTCCTTAGTCCGTGAAGCTTTCTTT	CASSSLVREAFF	TRBV5-8	TRBJ1-1	NA	NA
TGTGCCAGCAGCGTAGAATTACGGGACAGGGTAAACAATGAGCAGTTCTTC	CASSVELRDRVNNEQFF	TRBV9	TRBJ2-1	TRBD1	NA
TGTGCCAGCAGTCCAAGCCTCACTCAAGAGACCCAGTACTTC	CASSPSLTQETQYF	TRBV6-5	TRBJ2-5	NA	NA
TGCAGCGCCTCGCCGGGGAGGCAGAACACTGAAGCTTTCTTT	CSASPGRQNTEAFF	TRBV29-1	TRBJ1-1	NA	NA
TGTGCCAGCAGCGTGGGTCCAGGTAACACTGAAGCTTTCTTT	CASSVGPGNTEAFF	TRBV9	TRBJ1-1	NA	NA
TGTGCCAGCAGTCCAGGGGTAAAACTGTTTTTT	CASSPGVKLFF	TRBV2	TRBJ1-4	NA	NA
TGTGCCAGCAGCCAAGATTCAGGGAGGGGAAACACCATATATTTT	CASSQDSGRGNTIYF	TRBV14	TRBJ1-3	NA	NA
TGTGCCAGCAGCCTAGGACAGGGGGCTTGGGGAGAGACCCAGTACTTC	CASSLGQGAWGETQYF	TRBV11-2	TRBJ2-5	TRBD1	NA
TGTGCCAGCAGCTCGCAGGGGAATTATAACTATGGCTACACCTTC	CASSSQGNYNYGYTF	TRBV13	TRBJ1-2	NA	NA
TGTGCCAGCAGCTTGAGCCCGTTGGGAAAACTGTTTTTT	CASSLSPLGKLFF	TRBV5-4	TRBJ1-4	NA	NA
TGTGCCAGCTCCGGATCACAGGGTATGGGTCACTATGGCTACACCTTC	CASSGSQGMGHYGYTF	TRBV18	TRBJ1-2	NA	NA
TGTGCCATCCACCGGCGGCCCCCCCTCACAGATACGCAGTATTTT	CAIHRRPPLTDTQYF	TRBV28	TRBJ2-3	NA	NA
TGTGCCAGCAGCTTGGGGACAGGGAGGAACACTGAAGCTTTCTTT	CASSLGTGRNTEAFF	TRBV5-8	TRBJ1-1	TRBD1	NA
TGTGCCAGCAGTTACTCTCGGGGGGTCTATGGCTACACCTTC	CASSYSRGVYGYTF	TRBV6-5	TRBJ1-2	NA	NA
TGTGCCAGCAGTTCCCGGCGCACAAACATTCAGTACTTC	CASSSRRTNIQYF	TRBV6-2/TRBV6-3	TRBJ2-4	NA	NA
TGTGCCAGCAGGACCTCCTACGAGCAGTACTTC	CASRTSYEQYF	TRBV2	TRBJ2-7	NA	NA
TGTGCCAGCAGTTATGTCGGAGGAGGCCGATACGAGCAGTACTTC	CASSYVGGGRYEQYF	TRBV6-2/TRBV6-3	TRBJ2-7	NA	NA
TGTGCCAGCAGCTCCGGCGGAGGGGGCGCCTACGAGCAGTACTTC	CASSSGGGGAYEQYF	TRBV7-2	TRBJ2-7	NA	NA
TGTGCCAGTAGTATTGCGGGGGGGCTCGATGAGCAGTTCTTC	CASSIAGGLDEQFF	TRBV19	TRBJ2-1	TRBD2	NA
TGTGCCAGCAGCCAGGACAGGCTCTTCCAAGAGACCCAGTACTTC	CASSQDRLFQETQYF	TRBV7-2	TRBJ2-5	TRBD1	NA
TGTGCCAGCCACAGACTTAACTATGGCTACACCTTC	CASHRLNYGYTF	TRBV6-5	TRBJ1-2	NA	NA
TGTGCCACCAGCAGATACAGAAGGGACACTCGCTCTGGAAACACCATATATTTT	CATSRYRRDTRSGNTIYF	TRBV15	TRBJ1-3	NA	once
TGTGCCACCAGCAGTTCCGGGGTTGGAAACACCATATATTTT	CATSSSGVGNTIYF	TRBV15	TRBJ1-3	NA	NA
TGTGCCAGCAGCTTAGGTCAGGGGGGTCCTGAAGCTTTCTTT	CASSLGQGGPEAFF	TRBV7-9	TRBJ1-1	TRBD1	NA
TGCGCCAGCAGTGAGTCCGGTGGAAACACCATATATTTT	CASSESGGNTIYF	TRBV10-1	TRBJ1-3	NA	NA
TGCAGTGGGGGGAGGTTGGGTACTGAAGCTTTCTTT	CSGGRLGTEAFF	TRBV29-1	TRBJ1-1	NA	NA
TGTGCCAGCAGCTTATCGGGGGGAGAAGGGAATGAGCAGTTCTTC	CASSLSGGEGNEQFF	TRBV7-2	TRBJ2-1	TRBD2	NA
TGTGCCAGCAGCCAAGTCCCCCTACTGCTGACCACAGATACGCAGTATTTT	CASSQVPLLLTTDTQYF	TRBV14	TRBJ2-3	NA	NA
TGTGCCAGCTCGTTAGTCAAATCCTACGAGCAGTACTTC	CASSLVKSYEQYF	TRBV2	TRBJ2-7	NA	NA
TGTGCCAGTAGGGACTCTAGCGGGGGCACCGGGGAGCTGTTTTTT	CASRDSSGGTGELFF	TRBV19	TRBJ2-2	TRBD2	NA
TGTGCCAGTTCTGCGGGGTTCTCCTACGAGCAGTACTTC	CASSAGFSYEQYF	TRBV19	TRBJ2-7	NA	NA
TGTGCCATCTCAGCCGGGAACGAGCAGTACTTC	CAISAGNEQYF	TRBV10-3	TRBJ2-7	NA	NA
TGCGCCAGCAGCGACCCTCGTGGCAGACACTCCTATAATTCACCCCTCCACTTT	CASSDPRGRHSYNSPLHF	TRBV4-1	TRBJ1-6	NA	once
TGCGCCAGCAGCTTGACAGGGGTTGTATATGGCTACACCTTC	CASSLTGVVYGYTF	TRBV5-1	TRBJ1-2	TRBD1	NA
TGTGCCACCAGCAGAGATCTAGGGGGCGCGTTGACTGAAGCTTTCTTT	CATSRDLGGALTEAFF	TRBV15	TRBJ1-1	TRBD1	NA
TGCGCCAGCAGCTTGGGACTAGCGGGTGACGAGCAGTACTTC	CASSLGLAGDEQYF	TRBV5-1	TRBJ2-7	TRBD2	NA
TGTGCCAGCAGTGCGGTAGCGGGGGCATCTCAGCGGTATTTT	CASSAVAGASQRYF	TRBV2	TRBJ2-3	TRBD2	NA
TGTGCCAGTAGTGCCCCGGGACAGGGGGCTGAGACCCAGTACTTC	CASSAPGQGAETQYF	TRBV19	TRBJ2-5	TRBD1	NA
TGTGCCAGCAGGCGAGAAACAGTTCAGCCCCAGCATTTT	CASRRETVQPQHF	TRBV2	TRBJ1-5	NA	few
TGCGCCAGCAGCCAACTTGACAGGGGCGGTACGCAGTATTTT	CASSQLDRGGTQYF	TRBV4-3	TRBJ2-3	TRBD1	NA
TGTGCCAGCAGCGTAGCCATAACCGCCGTTGGGGAAAAACTGTTTTTT	CASSVAITAVGEKLFF	TRBV9	TRBJ1-4	NA	NA
TGTGCCAGCAGCGTCAACACCGGGGAGCTGTTTTTT	CASSVNTGELFF	TRBV9	TRBJ2-2	NA	few
TGTGCCACCAGCTCCGGGGAGGGTAATCCAGATACGCAGTATTTT	CATSSGEGNPDTQYF	TRBV15	TRBJ2-3	TRBD2	NA
TGTGCCACCAGCAGGAGAGGACAGATGATTCGGTATGGCTACACCTTC	CATSRRGQMIRYGYTF	TRBV15	TRBJ1-2	NA	few
TGTGCCTCACGGGGGGTTGTGAACACTGAAGCTTTCTTT	CASRGVVNTEAFF	TRBV6-5	TRBJ1-1	NA	NA
TGTGCCAGCAGTTACGGCGGGGCTCCAGGTCGGGGGGAGCAGTACTTC	CASSYGGAPGRGEQYF	TRBV6-2/TRBV6-3	TRBJ2-7	NA	NA
TGTGCCAGCAGCTTGGAAAGGGGCGGCACCGGGGAGCTGTTTTTT	CASSLERGGTGELFF	TRBV5-4	TRBJ2-2	NA	NA
TGTGCCAGTAGTATCTCGACAGGGACGAATTCACCCCTCCACTTT	CASSISTGTNSPLHF	TRBV19	TRBJ1-6	TRBD1	NA
TGTGCCAGCAGCCCAGGGGGTGGCTATGGCTACACCTTC	CASSPGGGYGYTF	TRBV5-4	TRBJ1-2	TRBD1	NA